Shown below are 8 T cell receptor delta chains from a single sample sequenced in a study of gamma-delta chains in newborns, infants, children. TCRdb redid the clone calls on the reads with CATT. The data show several thousand delta-chain clones, roughly 2.1% seen once. Sequencing was performed on blood. These receptors were collected from a child who was a newborn, infant or young child, either healthy, febrile or measles-vaccinated (not recorded which).

This clone was observed a handful of times. The protein TCRdb lists belongs to a much larger clone and differs from this DNA's translation at residue 10, which points to a read error; the protein shown is made from the DNA. CDR3 DNA: TGTGCCTGTGACACCGGTACTGGGGGACACACGGCTTGGGACACCCGACAGATGTTTTTC. Translating gives CACDTGTGGHTAWDTRQMFF. The chain recombines TRDV2 with TRDJ3, with 9 bases aligning to TRDD3. J was trimmed by 4 bases and V by 0 bases; bases with no gene match: 12. The CDR3 runs 20 residues. The V gene's germline CDR1 is GEAIGNYY and CDR2 EKD.

Concerning this clone itself: Given a far larger clone just one base away, this is likely a sequencing read error. Other DNA sequences of this sample code for an identical CDR3. The chain has TRDV1 and TRDJ1; TRDD3 matches at 8 bases. J gave up 11 bases and V 3 bases, and 26 bases lay outside the gene matches. Germline V gene data show CDR1 as TSWWSYY and CDR2 as QGS. This CDR3 is 19 amino acids long. The CDR3 here is CALGDLTDLPRGIEGKLIF. The DNA for the CDR3 is TGTGCTCTTGGGGACCTAACCGACCTTCCCCGGGGGATAGAAGGTAAGCTCATCTTT.

This clone was detected a few times. The TCRdb record carries a much larger clone's protein, which differs from this DNA's translation at residue 12; a read error is the likely cause, and the protein listed here is the DNA translation. The V and J genes are TRDV2 and TRDJ1; 11 bases agree with TRDD3. CDR1 and CDR2 from the germline V gene are GEAIGNYY and EKD. The CDR3 is 16 residues long. The CDR3 loop is CACDPGGYSYTYKLIF. DNA of the CDR3: TGTGCCTGTGACCCTGGGGGATACTCTTACACCTATAAACTCATCTTT.

About this clone: The protein in TCRdb stems from a much larger clone and differs at residue 15 from this DNA's translation, likely a read error; here the protein is translated from the DNA. The gene calls are TRDV2 and TRDJ3, with TRDD3 matching 13 bases. Germline values: CDR1 GEAIGNYY, CDR2 EKD. The CDR3 contains 20 residues. In DNA, the CDR3 is TGTGCCTGTGACAGACTGGGGGATACGCGGAGCTCCTGGGACATCCGACAGATGTTTTTC. Its translation is CACDRLGDTRSSWDIRQMFF.

To note about this clone: A far larger clone is one nucleotide away, so this likely arose from a read error. This specimen includes other DNA sequences encoding the same CDR3. The chain combines TRDV1 with TRDJ1, with 12 bases aligning to TRDD3. V lost 9 bases to trimming and J lost 1 base; unmatched junction nucleotides: 12. Germline V gene data show CDR1 as TSWWSYY and CDR2 as QGS. The CDR3 covers 17 residues. DNA of the CDR3: TGTGCTCTGGGACCCTTGCTGGGGGATACGGCCACCGATAAACTCATCTTT. As protein: CALGPLLGDTATDKLIF.

As concerns this clone: For this DNA, TCRdb reports the protein of a much larger clone, which diverges at residue 10, most likely from a read error; the protein presented here is translated directly from the DNA. This CDR3 is CACDWGSSWGTRQMFF. Here the CDR3 DNA reads TGTGCCTGTGATTGGGGGAGCTCCTGGGGCACCCGACAGATGTTTTTC. This rearrangement joins TRDV2 to TRDJ3; 7 bases are a match to TRDD3. The CDR3 totals 16 residues. Germline lookup yields CDR1 GEAIGNYY and CDR2 EKD.

This clone was detected only a few times. This DNA translates differently at residue 4 from the TCRdb protein, which is that of a much larger clone; a read error is likely, and the protein shown is the DNA's own translation. The genes are TRDV1 and TRDJ2; D ambiguous. The CDR3 length is 18 residues. Germline V gives CDR1 TSWWSYY, CDR2 QGS. The CDR3 region is CALVELPPFTTLTAQLFF. In nucleotides, the CDR3 is TGTGCTCTTGTGGAACTCCCCCCTTTTACTACTTTGACAGCACAACTCTTCTTT.

This clone was seen only a few times. The V and J genes are TRDV2 and TRDJ1, with 13 nucleotides matching TRDD3. Germline V gene lookup returns CDR1 GEAIGNYY and CDR2 EKD. This CDR3 contains 16 residues. The ends lost 4 bases at V and 0 bases at J; junction bases unmatched: 4. The CDR3 loop is CACDLLGDTNTDKLIF. The DNA of the CDR3 is TGTGCCTGTGATCTACTGGGGGATACGAACACCGATAAACTCATCTTT.